The clone carrying this T cell receptor (beta chain) has just a few counts. The antigen remains unidentified. V was pared by 4 bases and J by 7 bases, with 17 bases between. The CDR3 is 14 amino acids. Germline loops: CDR1 SGHDN, CDR2 FVKESK. These data come from a study of liver allograft versus peripheral blood T cells. Background on the study: Transplanted livers held T cell receptor repertoires, and these were compared with repertoires in recipients' peripheral blood.

Points from the study as a whole: A difference was reportedly observed between T cell receptor repertoires inside liver allografts and those in peripheral blood.

TCRdb called the reads again in MiXCR, with one record for every CDR3 protein. The table shows about 5,600 distinct CDR3 sequences, with approximately 15% occurring only once. This sequence originates from a human patient who had a liver transplant. The graft donor may have contributed some T cells. The V call is TRBV14, the J call TRBJ2-7; D might be TRBD2 (6 bases). CDR3 in DNA: TGTGCCAGCAGCCCCCTGGGGCGGGGTGGGGAGCAGTACTTC. Translating it yields CASSPLGRGGEQYF.